This TCR beta chain was retrieved from a study of cytomegalovirus exposure and HLA in healthy donors. The PCR had 60 Vbeta and 13 Jbeta primers. Only in-frame clones appear in the TCRdb table, and some are missing; sequencing was by immunoSEQ multiplex PCR. The sample has over 90,000 clones; under 85% are singletons. Germline V CDR1 and CDR2: MRHNA, SNTAGT. The CDR3 length is 14 residues. V was shortened by 6 bases and J by 0 bases, with 12 bases between the two germline ends. The V gene is TRBV6-4, the J gene TRBJ2-7, with D possibly matching TRBD1 (5 bases). Sequences were obtained from PBMCs. This TCR was sampled from a female donor in good health and CMV-seropositive. The CDR3 is CASRQDPNSYEQYF. The CDR3 bases are TGTGCCAGCAGACAGGACCCGAACTCCTACGAGCAGTACTTC.